These 28 T cell receptor beta chains came from one sample sequenced in a study of shared clonotypes between healthy human individuals. Libraries were prepared by immunoSEQ multiplex PCR; TCRdb keeps only in-frame clonotypes and omits some of them. Of about 690,000 clones in the sample, about nine tenths were seen once. Sample: memory CD8+ T cells from PBMCs. Subset reported: CD45RO+ cells pooled with CCR7-negative TemRA cells. These receptors were collected from a man between 18 and 35 years old in good health. Some clones in this sample may be carry-over from other donors' samples.

There are many counts of this clone. The rearrangement links TRBV4-1 to TRBJ2-5; 7 positions agree with TRBD1. V was pared by 6 bases and J by 3 bases, with 16 bases of the junction left unmatched. CDR1 and CDR2 (germline): MGHRA, YSYEKL. The CDR3 runs 17 residues. The CDR3 sequence is CASSPTPPDRAKETQYF. The CDR3 DNA reads as TGCGCCAGCAGTCCGACCCCTCCCGACAGGGCCAAAGAGACCCAGTACTTC.

V is TRBV27 and J is TRBJ2-5; 7 bases map to TRBD1. In germline, CDR1 is MNHEY, CDR2 SMNVEV (reference sequence). V lost 6 bases and J lost 3; bases outside the gene matches: 7. The length of the CDR3 is 14 residues. The CDR3 region is CASRLVGGEETQYF. The CDR3 region has the DNA TGTGCCAGCAGACTAGTAGGGGGCGAAGAGACCCAGTACTTC.

The CDR3 region has the DNA TGTGCCAGCAGCAAAAACGGACTAGCGTCGCCGGAGGTTGGCACAGATACGCAGTATTTT. Translated: CASSKNGLASPEVGTDTQYF. This chain joins TRBV21-1 and TRBJ2-3; the listed D gene, TRBD2, was not tested against the DNA. TRBV21-1 has pseudogene status. The CDR3 runs 20 residues.

The V call is TRBV5-5, the J call TRBJ2-7; D may be TRBD1 (6 bases). There are 14 residues in the CDR3. Trimming took off 0 bases at V and 4 bases at J, with 11 bases between the two ends. Germline CDR1 SGHKS, CDR2 YYEKEE (reference sequence). The CDR3 DNA follows: TGTGCCAGCAGCTTGGTGGGGGCGCGGTACGAGCAGTACTTC. Encoded protein: CASSLVGARYEQYF. Full variable domain (remainder filled in from reference TRBV5-5 and TRBJ2-7): DAGVTQSPTHLIKTRGQQVTLRCSPISGHKSVSWYQQVLGQGPQFIFQYYEKEERGRGNFPDRFSARQFPNYSSELNVNALLLGDSALYLCASSLVGARYEQYFGPGTRLTVT.

This clone has a handful of counts. This chain joins TRBV7-2 and TRBJ1-5; D call uncertain. V gave up 1 base and J gave up 2 bases, with 9 bases separating them. This CDR3 contains 15 residues. CDR1 is SGHTA, CDR2 FQGNSA, per germline. The CDR3 bases are TGTGCCAGCAGCTTAGGAGCATACGGCAATCAGCCCCAGCATTTT. This translates into CASSLGAYGNQPQHF.

J is TRBJ1-2 and V is TRBV2; D is uncertain. The germline gives CDR1 SNHLY, CDR2 FYNNEI. The germline V and J ends were trimmed by 6 bases and 5 bases, with 13 bases remaining between them. The CDR3 has 13 residues. As DNA, the CDR3 is TGTGCCAGCAGCTACCCGACCTGGTATGGCTACACCTTC. It yields the protein CASSYPTWYGYTF. Variable domain in full (rest from reference TRBV2 and TRBJ1-2): EPEVTQTPSHQVTQMGQEVILRCVPISNHLYFYWYRQILGQKVEFLVSFYNNEISEKSEIFDDQFSVERPDGSNFTLKIRSTKLEDSAMYFCASSYPTWYGYTFGSGTRLTVV.

The J gene is TRBJ2-1, the V gene TRBV2, with D perhaps matching TRBD1 or TRBD2 (5 bases each). V shed 2 bases and J shed 2 bases, with 10 bases lying between them. Germline loops: CDR1 SNHLY, CDR2 FYNNEI. The CDR3 spans 15 residues. The CDR3 spells CASSERDLPYNEQFF. CDR3 coding DNA: TGTGCCAGCAGTGAACGGGACCTTCCCTACAATGAGCAGTTCTTC.

The chain carries TRBV9 and TRBJ2-6; unclear D gene. The germline CDR1 and CDR2 sequences are SGDLS and YYNGEE. The CDR3 covers 19 residues. V was trimmed by 3 bases and J by 0 bases, leaving 19 bases between them. The CDR3 sequence is CASSGAVGTALSGANVLTF. CDR3 bases: TGTGCCAGCAGCGGGGCTGTGGGCACTGCCCTCTCTGGGGCCAACGTCCTGACTTTC.

This clone has only a few counts. This sequence joins TRBV29-1 and TRBJ1-1; no reliable D call. V was pared by 2 bases and J by 5 bases, with 9 bases between. Germline loops: CDR1 SQVTM, CDR2 ANQGSEA. The CDR3 has 12 amino acids. The CDR3: CSVEMVGTEAFF. In DNA form, the CDR3 reads TGCAGCGTTGAAATGGTGGGGACTGAAGCTTTCTTT.

The genes are TRBV28 and TRBJ2-1; D is possibly TRBD1 (5 bases). Trimming took off 6 bases at V and 0 bases at J, with 12 bases between the two ends. The CDR3 totals 15 residues. The V gene's germline CDR1 is MDHEN and CDR2 SYDVKM. CDR3 protein: CASRVDSFSYNEQFF. The CDR3 DNA follows: TGTGCCAGCAGGGTCGACAGTTTCTCCTACAATGAGCAGTTCTTC.

The gene calls are TRBV25-1 and TRBJ2-5; D might be TRBD1 or TRBD2, each matching 5 bases. Trimming shortened V by 4 bases and J by 7 bases, and 7 bases separated the two germline ends. The germline V gene encodes CDR1 MGHDK and CDR2 SYGVNS. CDR3 size: 11 residues. The CDR3 bases are TGTGCCAGCAGTGGGGGGAGGACCCAGTACTTC. Amino acid sequence: CASSGGRTQYF.

V gene TRBV27 combines with J gene TRBJ1-1; no reliable D call. The ends were cut back, 2 bases at V and 8 bases at J, with 12 bases in the middle. This CDR3 comprises 13 residues. The germline CDR1 and CDR2 sequences are MNHEY and SMNVEV (reference sequence). The DNA for the CDR3 is TGTGCCAGCAGTTTAACTACACAGACGGAAGCTTTCTTT. Residues: CASSLTTQTEAFF.

V gene TRBV2 combines with J gene TRBJ2-7, with D perhaps matching TRBD1 or TRBD2 (5 bases each). Germline V lookup: CDR1 SNHLY, CDR2 FYNNEI. The CDR3 length is 15 residues. V was shortened by 3 bases and J by 1 base, with 13 bases between the two germline ends. This chain's CDR3 is CASSDTGTGSYEQYF. The CDR3 bases are TGTGCCAGCAGTGACACCGGGACGGGGTCCTACGAGCAGTACTTC.

This sequence joins TRBV6-5 and TRBJ1-1; D is perhaps TRBD1 (6 bases). Between the trimmed V and J ends, which lost 2 bases and 8 bases, there was a span of 6 bases. The CDR3 consists of 11 residues. Germline V CDR1 and CDR2: MNHEY, SVGAGI. CDR3 protein: CASSYDREAFF. The CDR3 DNA sequence: TGTGCCAGCAGTTACGACAGGGAAGCTTTCTTT.

The chain recombines TRBV2 with TRBJ2-2, with 9 bases lining up with TRBD2. The V segment lost 5 bases and the J segment 4 bases; nucleotides outside the gene matches: 11. The CDR3 is 17 residues long. Germline V gene lookup returns CDR1 SNHLY and CDR2 FYNNEI. The CDR3 region has the DNA TGTGCCAGCAGTCGGATAGCGGGAGATCTAGGCACCGGGGAGCTGTTTTTT. Translation gives CASSRIAGDLGTGELFF.

This clone was counted once. V is TRBV18 and J is TRBJ1-2; D is undetermined. CDR3 size: 13 residues. Trimming took 3 bases from V and 4 from J, leaving 9 bases between them. Germline values: CDR1 KGHSH, CDR2 LQKENI. CDR3 sequence (DNA): TGTGCCAGCTCACCGGACGGCACCTATGGCTACACCTTC. Protein product: CASSPDGTYGYTF. Based on the CDR3 plus reference TRBV18 and TRBJ1-2, the full variable domain is NAGVMQNPRHLVRRRGQEARLRCSPMKGHSHVYWYRQLPEEGLKFMVYLQKENIIDESGMPKERFSAEFPKEGPSILRIQQVVRGDSAAYFCASSPDGTYGYTFGSGTRLTVV.

V usage is TRBV5-1 and J usage is TRBJ2-7; D may match TRBD1 or TRBD2 (5 bases each). CDR1 is SGHRS and CDR2 is YFSETQ in the germline V gene. V lost 4 bases and J lost 7, with 24 bases in between. The CDR3 consists of 16 residues. In DNA form, the CDR3 reads TGCGCCAGCAGCCCCCTAGCAATTGACAGTGGTCGGGAGCAGTACTTC. Translated: CASSPLAIDSGREQYF. The complete variable domain, with remaining parts taken from reference TRBV5-1 and TRBJ2-7, reads KAGVTQTPRYLIKTRGQQVTLSCSPISGHRSVSWYQQTPGQGLQFLFEYFSETQRNKGNFPGRFSGRQFSNSRSEMNVSTLELGDSALYLCASSPLAIDSGREQYFGPGTRLTVT.

The chain combines TRBV7-9 with TRBJ2-1, with D hard to call. Deletions cut 3 bases from V and 5 bases from J, with 11 bases between. Germline CDR1 is SEHNR and CDR2 is FQNEAQ (reference sequence). This CDR3 has 14 amino acids. The CDR3, as DNA: TGTGCCAGCAGCTTGGTAAGTCGGAACAATGAGCAGTTCTTC. Protein sequence: CASSLVSRNNEQFF.

The gene calls are TRBV9 and TRBJ2-1; D might be TRBD1 or TRBD2, each matching 7 bases. Trimming shortened V by 3 bases and J by 3 bases, and 31 bases separated the two germline ends. This CDR3 has 21 amino acids. Germline V gene data show CDR1 as SGDLS and CDR2 as YYNGEE. The CDR3 coding sequence is TGTGCCAGCAGCGGACCGACAGGGACGGGAAGATCGGGGGGCGACTACAATGAGCAGTTCTTC. Translating it yields CASSGPTGTGRSGGDYNEQFF.

The chain is built from TRBV7-9 and TRBJ2-3; 7 bases align to TRBD1. V shed 3 bases and J 1 base; nucleotides not matched to a gene: 7. CDR1 is SEHNR, CDR2 FQNEAQ, per germline (reference sequence). The CDR3 length is 16 residues. CDR3 sequence reads: CASSLTGSSGTDTQYF. As DNA, the CDR3 is TGTGCCAGCAGCTTGACAGGGAGTAGTGGCACAGATACGCAGTATTTT. Drawing the rest from reference TRBV7-9 and TRBJ2-3, the complete variable domain is DTGVSQNPRHKITKRGQNVTFRCDPISEHNRLYWYRQTLGQGPEFLTYFQNEAQLEKSRLLSDRFSAERPKGSFSTLEIQRTEQGDSAMYLCASSLTGSSGTDTQYFGPGTRLTVL.

CDR3 sequence (DNA): TGTGCCAGTAGTATCGGTAGAGAATTCAATGAGCAGTTCTTC. It is translated as CASSIGREFNEQFF. The rearrangement uses TRBV19 and TRBJ2-1; no definite D call. The germline V gene encodes CDR1 LNHDA and CDR2 SQIVND (reference sequence). V gave up 3 bases and J gave up 6 bases, with 12 bases separating them. The CDR3 consists of 14 residues.

This chain connects TRBV2 to TRBJ1-2, with TRBD1 as a possible D gene (5 bases). This CDR3 is 17 amino acids long. Germline lookup yields CDR1 SNHLY and CDR2 FYNNEI. V was cut by 1 base and J by 8 bases, with 23 bases left in between. CDR3 nucleotides: TGTGCCAGCAGTGAAGTATCCGTTCTCTTCAGGGCTGGAGGCTACACCTTC. It yields the protein CASSEVSVLFRAGGYTF.

V gene TRBV5-1 combines with J gene TRBJ2-1; the D gene is possibly TRBD2 (6 bases). Trimming stripped 6 bases from V and 10 bases from J, with 17 bases between. This CDR3 has 13 amino acids. The V gene's germline CDR1 is SGHRS and CDR2 YFSETQ. The CDR3 region has the DNA TGCGCCAGCACATACGGGGGATCGGTAGAGCAGTTCTTC. Translated, it gives CASTYGGSVEQFF.

J is TRBJ2-3 and V is TRBV5-1; D is uncertain. Trimming left V 0 bases short and J 0 bases short, with 8 bases between. CDR1 and CDR2 (germline): SGHRS, YFSETQ. This CDR3 region has 15 residues. CDR3 coding DNA: TGCGCCAGCAGCTTGGTCCCCCTTAGCACAGATACGCAGTATTTT. It is translated as CASSLVPLSTDTQYF.

Concerning this clone: This sample also contains other DNA sequences that code for the same CDR3. The chain combines TRBV9 with TRBJ2-7; 12 bases agree with TRBD2. Per the germline V gene, CDR1 is SGDLS and CDR2 is YYNGEE. Unmatched junction bases numbered 6, after V lost 0 bases and J lost 5 bases. The CDR3 has 16 amino acids. This CDR3 is CASSVGLAGGPHEQYF. The CDR3 DNA reads TGTGCCAGCAGCGTAGGGCTAGCGGGAGGGCCCCACGAGCAGTACTTC.

V usage is TRBV7-9 and J usage is TRBJ2-5; perhaps TRBD1 as D (6 bases). This CDR3 spans 13 amino acids. Trimming cost V 1 base and J 3 bases, with 6 bases left between them. Germline CDR1 reads SEHNR; CDR2 reads FQNEAQ (reference sequence). This chain's CDR3 is CASSLDREETQYF. CDR3 sequence (DNA): TGTGCCAGCAGCTTAGACAGGGAAGAGACCCAGTACTTC.

This chain uses TRBV9 with TRBJ2-2; a weak D match, TRBD2 (5 bases). The V and J ends lost 0 bases and 1 base respectively, with 10 bases between them. The CDR3 loop spans 16 amino acids. Germline V gives CDR1 SGDLS, CDR2 YYNGEE. CDR3 in amino acids: CASSVVVAQNTGELFF. The DNA for the CDR3 is TGTGCCAGCAGCGTAGTTGTAGCGCAGAACACCGGGGAGCTGTTTTTT. Based on the CDR3 plus reference TRBV9 and TRBJ2-2, the full variable domain is DSGVTQTPKHLITATGQRVTLRCSPRSGDLSVYWYQQSLDQGLQFLIQYYNGEERAKGNILERFSAQQFPDLHSELNLSSLELGDSALYFCASSVVVAQNTGELFFGEGSRLTVL.

This chain links TRBV6-1 with TRBJ1-1, with D unclear. With 2 bases removed from V and 4 bases from J, the gap between germline ends came to 14 bases. Per the germline V gene, CDR1 is MNHNS and CDR2 is SASEGT. The CDR3 consists of 15 residues. The CDR3 region is CASSERSQASTEAFF. The CDR3 nucleotides are TGTGCCAGCAGTGAACGTTCTCAAGCGAGCACTGAAGCTTTCTTT.